This TCR beta chain emerged from a study of T-cell reconstitution after alpha-beta-depleted transplantation in children. From germline, CDR1 is SGHRS and CDR2 YFSETQ. J gave up 8 bases and V 3 bases, and 10 bases lay outside the gene matches. The CDR3 extends over 15 amino acids. Construction of the TCRbeta library involved unique molecular identifiers. TCRdb called the PCR reads again in MiXCR, with one record for every CDR3 protein. The sample has hundreds of thousands of distinct CDR3 sequences, approximately 32% seen once. The specimen comprised PBMCs from the stem cell graft donor, sampled from the stem cell graft. This clonotype was obtained from a human donor who donated a stem cell graft to a child with aplastic anemia. The chain has TRBV5-1 and TRBJ2-1; 8 nucleotides align to TRBD2. The CDR3 coding sequence is TGCGCCAGCAGCTCTACTAGCGGCTGGTTGGATGAGCAGTTCTTC. It encodes CASSSTSGWLDEQFF.